This entry describes one T cell receptor (beta chain). The sample originates from a study of blood T cell repertoires in COVID-19. Study-level information: From T cells, B-cell-depleted T cells, or PBMCs came the material, which was cDNA or gDNA.

As originally analysed: Amplifying reference gene primers gave estimates of nucleated cell counts. Only in-frame clones appear in the TCRdb table, and some are missing; sequencing was by immunoSEQ multiplex PCR. V and J calls plus clone size are reproduced from that table; the DNA served to infer D and trimming. Of roughly 180,000 clones detected, about 81% appear once; the ten largest clones hold 10% to 15%. Seattle researchers signed up patients amid active infection and tracked them longitudinally. The J segment lost 3 bases and the V segment lost 4 bases, leaving 9 bases of the junction unmatched. CDR1 is LGHDT, CDR2 YNNKEL, per germline (reference sequence). The CDR3 covers 16 residues.

The sequenced sample consisted of peripheral blood. J is TRBJ2-7 and V is TRBV3-1 (or the pseudogene TRBV3-2), with 10 bases fitting TRBD2. The sequence was obtained from a woman of 80 years or more with COVID-19, enrolled during active disease. In nucleotides, the CDR3 is TGTGCCAGCAGCCCCACTCCAGGACTAGCGGTCTACGAGCAGTACTTC. Protein sequence: CASSPTPGLAVYEQYF.